This TCR beta chain was observed in a study of T-cell reconstitution after alpha-beta-depleted transplantation in children. After removal of 0 bases from V and 3 bases from J, the junction contained 3 bases not matched to a gene. This CDR3 has 15 residues. Germline CDR1 SGHRS, CDR2 YFSETQ. Unique molecular identifiers were built into the TCRbeta library. One entry per CDR3 protein, called by TCRdb with MiXCR from the PCR reads. The data contain 170,000 or so distinct CDR3 sequences, roughly 6.8% of them seen just once; the ten biggest clones take up over 2.5%. The sample holds many counts of this clonotype.

Sample: PBMCs from the stem cell graft donor, taken from the stem cell graft. This receptor was taken from a human donor who donated a stem cell graft to a child with Wiskott-Aldrich syndrome. This chain joins TRBV5-1 and TRBJ2-1; the match to TRBD2 covers 7 bases. The CDR3 spells CASSLVASGYNEQFF. The CDR3, as DNA: TGCGCCAGCAGCTTGGTGGCTAGCGGCTACAATGAGCAGTTCTTC.